This T cell receptor beta chain was sequenced in a study of blood T cells in healthy people across ages. Germline assignment: CDR1 DFQATT and CDR2 SNEGSKA (reference sequence). There are 10 residues in the CDR3. Trimming removed 6 bases at V and 8 bases at J, with 10 bases between. A second PCR of about 7 to 12 cycles used a sample-barcoded 5' primer and a J-beta primer mix. A tag from a template-switch adaptor with 12 random nucleotides marked each cDNA molecule. TCRdb reprocessed the 5' RACE reads with MiXCR, giving one entry per CDR3 protein. The data contain 1.5 million to 2 million distinct CDR3 sequences, almost 35% of them seen just once; the ten biggest clones take up around 10%.

The chain employs TRBV20-1 and TRBJ1-2; D ambiguous. The source is a woman in her twenties or thirties in good health. The sequenced sample was blood. The CDR3 reads CSAISWGYTF. The DNA of the CDR3 is TGCAGTGCGATCAGTTGGGGCTACACCTTC.